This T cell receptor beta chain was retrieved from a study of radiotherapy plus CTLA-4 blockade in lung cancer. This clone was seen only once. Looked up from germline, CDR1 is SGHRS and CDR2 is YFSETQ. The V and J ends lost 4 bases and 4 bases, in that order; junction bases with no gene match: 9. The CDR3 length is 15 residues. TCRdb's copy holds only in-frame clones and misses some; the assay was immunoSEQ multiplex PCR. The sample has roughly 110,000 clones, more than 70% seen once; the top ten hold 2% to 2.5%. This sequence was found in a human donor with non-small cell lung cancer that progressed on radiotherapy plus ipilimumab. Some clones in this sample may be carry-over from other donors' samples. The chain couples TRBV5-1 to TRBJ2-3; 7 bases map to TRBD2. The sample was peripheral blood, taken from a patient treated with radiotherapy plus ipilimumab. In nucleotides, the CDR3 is TGCGCCAGCAGCGTCACTAGAGGGAGGGCAGATACGCAGTATTTT. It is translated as CASSVTRGRADTQYF.